This T cell receptor beta chain came from a study of blood T cell repertoires in COVID-19. For the study at large: The United States, Italy and Spain provided the acute and convalescent COVID-19 samples.

In its sample, this clone was seen a few times. Germline lookup yields CDR1 SGHTA and CDR2 FQGNSA. V dropped 3 bases and J dropped 7; count of bases not matched to a gene: 6. The CDR3 extends over 15 amino acids. Participant ages covered roughly 18 to 89 years across around 25 US areas. Self-reported history from a screening survey and questionnaire set each donor's cohort. As originally analysed: Scientists estimated how many nucleated cells there were by amplifying reference gene primers. Measured with immunoSEQ multiplex PCR; TCRdb has only the in-frame clones, and not every one. Clone size and V and J calls were adopted from that table, with D and trimming inferred from the DNA. The sample carries about 440,000 clones, about 90% recorded once.

The TCR was taken from a young woman with acute COVID-19. Input material: PBMCs or T cells enriched from blood (not recorded which). The rearrangement joins TRBV7-2 to TRBJ1-6, with TRBD1 matching 7 bases. CDR3 sequence: CASSFRGTANSPLHF. The CDR3 nucleotides are TGTGCCAGCAGCTTCCGAGGGACAGCCAATTCACCCCTCCACTTT.